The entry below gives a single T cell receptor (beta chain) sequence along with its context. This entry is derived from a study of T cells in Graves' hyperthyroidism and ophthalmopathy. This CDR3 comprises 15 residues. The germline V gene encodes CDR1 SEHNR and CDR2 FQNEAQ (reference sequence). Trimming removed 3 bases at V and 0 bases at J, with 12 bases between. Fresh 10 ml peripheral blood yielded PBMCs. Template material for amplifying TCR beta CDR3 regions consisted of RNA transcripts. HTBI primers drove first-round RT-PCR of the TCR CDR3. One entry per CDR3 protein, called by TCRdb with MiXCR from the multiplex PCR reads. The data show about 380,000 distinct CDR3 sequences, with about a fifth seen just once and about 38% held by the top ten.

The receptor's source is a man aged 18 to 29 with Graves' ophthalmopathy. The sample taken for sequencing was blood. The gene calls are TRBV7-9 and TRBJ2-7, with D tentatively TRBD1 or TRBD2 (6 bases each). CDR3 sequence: CASSLAWGASYEQYF. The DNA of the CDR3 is TGTGCCAGCAGCTTGGCGTGGGGGGCCTCCTACGAGCAGTACTTC.